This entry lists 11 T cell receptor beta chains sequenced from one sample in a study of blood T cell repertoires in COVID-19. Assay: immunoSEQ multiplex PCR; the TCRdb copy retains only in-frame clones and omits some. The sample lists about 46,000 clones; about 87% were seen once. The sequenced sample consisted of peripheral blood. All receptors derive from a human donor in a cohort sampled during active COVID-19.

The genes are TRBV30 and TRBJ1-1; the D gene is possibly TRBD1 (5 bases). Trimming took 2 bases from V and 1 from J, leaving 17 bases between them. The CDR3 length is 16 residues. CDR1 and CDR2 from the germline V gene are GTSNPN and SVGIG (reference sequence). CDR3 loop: CAWSRWGSDPNTEAFF. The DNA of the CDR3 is TGTGCCTGGAGTAGGTGGGGCTCGGACCCGAACACTGAAGCTTTCTTT.

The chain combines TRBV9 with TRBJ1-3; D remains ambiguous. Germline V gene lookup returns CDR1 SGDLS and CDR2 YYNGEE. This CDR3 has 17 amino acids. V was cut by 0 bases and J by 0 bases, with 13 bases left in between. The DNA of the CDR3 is TGTGCCAGCAGCGTAGACCCGGGAGCAAGCTCTGGAAACACCATATATTTT. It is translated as CASSVDPGASSGNTIYF.

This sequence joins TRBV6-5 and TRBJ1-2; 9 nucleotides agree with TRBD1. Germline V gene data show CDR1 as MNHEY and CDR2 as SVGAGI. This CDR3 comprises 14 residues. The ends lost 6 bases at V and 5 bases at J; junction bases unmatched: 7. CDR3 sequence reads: CASRPPGQGYGYTF. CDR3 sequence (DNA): TGTGCCAGCAGGCCACCGGGACAGGGATATGGCTACACCTTC.

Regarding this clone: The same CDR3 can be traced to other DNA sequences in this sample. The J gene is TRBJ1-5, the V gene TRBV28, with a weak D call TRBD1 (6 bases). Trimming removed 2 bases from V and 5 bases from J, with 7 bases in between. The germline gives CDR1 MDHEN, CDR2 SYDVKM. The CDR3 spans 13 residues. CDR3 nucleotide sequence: TGTGCCAGCAGTTTACAGGGGTATCAGCCCCAGCATTTT. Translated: CASSLQGYQPQHF.

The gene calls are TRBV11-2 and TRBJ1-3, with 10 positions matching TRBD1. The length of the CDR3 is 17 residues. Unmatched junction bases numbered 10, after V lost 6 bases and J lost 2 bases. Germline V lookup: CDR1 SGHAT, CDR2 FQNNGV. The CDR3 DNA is TGTGCCAGCAGAAATTACCGGGACAGGGGTACTGGAAACACCATATATTTT. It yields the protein CASRNYRDRGTGNTIYF.

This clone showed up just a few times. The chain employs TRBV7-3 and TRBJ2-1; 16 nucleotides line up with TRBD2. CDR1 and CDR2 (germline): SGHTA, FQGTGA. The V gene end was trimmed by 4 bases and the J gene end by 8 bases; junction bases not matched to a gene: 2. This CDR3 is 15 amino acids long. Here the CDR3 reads CASSWGTSGRDEQFF. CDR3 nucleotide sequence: TGTGCCAGCAGCTGGGGGACTAGCGGGAGGGATGAGCAGTTCTTC.

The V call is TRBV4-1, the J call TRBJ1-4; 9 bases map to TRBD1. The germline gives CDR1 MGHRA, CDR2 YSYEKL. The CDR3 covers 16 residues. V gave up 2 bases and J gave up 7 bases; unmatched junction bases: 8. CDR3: CASSQPLGQGGEKLFF. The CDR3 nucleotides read TGCGCCAGCAGCCAACCCTTGGGACAGGGTGGTGAAAAACTGTTTTTT.

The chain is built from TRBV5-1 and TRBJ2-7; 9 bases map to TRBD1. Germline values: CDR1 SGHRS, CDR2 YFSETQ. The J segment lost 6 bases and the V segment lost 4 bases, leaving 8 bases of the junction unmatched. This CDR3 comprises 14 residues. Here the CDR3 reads CASSPEGQGSEQYF. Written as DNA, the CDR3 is TGCGCCAGCAGCCCGGAGGGACAGGGCTCCGAGCAGTACTTC.

CDR3 DNA sequence: TGTGCTAGTGGTTACCCTCCGGGACAGGGGAATCCTGGGGCCAACGTCCTGACTTTC. Residues: CASGYPPGQGNPGANVLTF. The V and J genes are TRBV12-5 and TRBJ2-6; 10 nucleotides agree with TRBD1. Trimming cost V 4 bases and J 2 bases; bases outside gene matches: 11. The CDR3 has 19 residues. The germline V gene encodes CDR1 LGHNT and CDR2 FRNRAP.

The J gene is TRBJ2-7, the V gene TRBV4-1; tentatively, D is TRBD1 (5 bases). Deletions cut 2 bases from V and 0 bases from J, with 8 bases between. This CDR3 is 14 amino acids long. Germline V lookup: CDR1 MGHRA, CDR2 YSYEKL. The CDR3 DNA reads TGCGCCAGCAGCCAACCGACAGCCTCCTACGAGCAGTACTTC. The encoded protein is CASSQPTASYEQYF.

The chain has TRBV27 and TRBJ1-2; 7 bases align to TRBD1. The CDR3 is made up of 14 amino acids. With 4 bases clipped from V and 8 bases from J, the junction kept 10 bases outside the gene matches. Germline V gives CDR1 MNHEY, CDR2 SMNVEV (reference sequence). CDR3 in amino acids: CASSSLQGYLGYTF. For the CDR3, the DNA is TGTGCCAGCAGTTCACTACAGGGGTACCTGGGCTACACCTTC.